One and the same sample provided the 16 T cell receptor beta chains below, sequenced in a study of T cell repertoires in aging, cancer and after chemotherapy. Amplification of TCR beta used genomic DNA extracted from peripheral blood. TRB rearrangements spanning V, D and J were amplified using mixed TRB-A/B primers. MiXCR, run by TCRdb on the multiplex PCR reads, gives a single entry per CDR3 protein. The repertoire consists of several thousand distinct CDR3 sequences, with approximately 31% occurring once and the leading ten covering around 12%. Sample: blood. Source of these receptors: a human donor in good health. The donor label of this sample is uncertain.

The rearrangement joins TRBV6-5 to TRBJ2-5, with 8 nucleotides matching TRBD1. Trimming at V came to 6 bases and at J to 7 bases, leaving 7 bases not matched to a gene. The CDR3 is 13 residues long. The germline gives CDR1 MNHEY, CDR2 SVGAGI. CDR3: CASSRGQASTQYF. The CDR3 region has the DNA TGTGCCAGCAGCCGGGGACAGGCGTCGACCCAGTACTTC.

Turning to this clonotype: A much larger clone lies one base from this, so it may be a read error. The gene calls are TRBV19 and TRBJ2-2; D is possibly TRBD1 (6 bases). Trimming shortened V by 2 bases and J by 4 bases, and 14 bases separated the two germline ends. This CDR3 is built from 16 residues. Germline lookup yields CDR1 LNHDA and CDR2 SQIVND (reference sequence). DNA of the CDR3: TGTGCCAGTAGTATAACGTCAGGGGCCGGCACCGGGGAGCTGTTTTTT. Translating it yields CASSITSGAGTGELFF. Using reference TRBV19 and TRBJ2-2 for the parts outside the CDR3, the full variable domain is DGGITQSPKYLFRKEGQNVTLSCEQNLNHDAMYWYRQDPGQGLRLIYYSQIVNDFQKGDIAEGYSVSREKKESFPLTVTSAQKNPTAFYLCASSITSGAGTGELFFGEGSRLTVL.

There are a few counts of this clonotype. V and J are TRBV27 and TRBJ2-3, with 7 bases lining up with TRBD2. V shed 6 bases, J shed 3 bases, and the junction held 12 bases outside the gene matches. CDR3 length equals 16 residues. Per germline, CDR1 MNHEY and CDR2 SMNVEV (reference sequence). This CDR3 reads CASRLPGGGGTDTQYF. The CDR3 nucleotides are TGTGCCAGCAGGCTCCCCGGCGGGGGTGGAACAGATACGCAGTATTTT.

By its share, this clonotype is medium-sized. The J gene is TRBJ2-1, the V gene TRBV15; D could derive from TRBD1 or TRBD2 (5 bases each). Germline CDR1 reads LNHNV; CDR2 reads YYDKDF (reference sequence). CDR3 length: 15 residues. Trimming shortened V by 3 bases and J by 8 bases, and 17 bases separated the two germline ends. The CDR3 region has the DNA TGTGCCACCAGCAGGGGGACGGCCCTTGACCATGAGCAGTTCTTC. It is translated as CATSRGTALDHEQFF.

This chain joins TRBV2 and TRBJ2-1; 14 bases match TRBD2. Trimming at V came to 6 bases and at J to 9 bases, leaving 10 bases not matched to a gene. The CDR3 is 16 residues long. Per germline, CDR1 SNHLY and CDR2 FYNNEI. The CDR3 sequence: CASRRTSGGTPGEQFF. DNA for the CDR3: TGTGCCAGCAGACGGACTAGCGGGGGGACACCGGGTGAGCAGTTCTTC.

The chain joins TRBV14 to TRBJ2-5; 9 nucleotides line up with TRBD2. The trim removed 2 bases at V and 1 base at J, leaving 5 bases unmatched. Germline CDR1 and CDR2: SGHDN and FVKESK. The CDR3 length is 16 residues. The CDR3 protein is CASSQYGGGAQETQYF. The CDR3 region has the DNA TGTGCCAGCAGCCAATACGGCGGGGGGGCCCAAGAGACCCAGTACTTC.

V gene TRBV15 combines with J gene TRBJ2-5, with TRBD2 matching 12 bases. The ends lost 4 bases at V and 1 base at J; junction bases unmatched: 4. The CDR3 consists of 16 residues. The germline V gene encodes CDR1 LNHNV and CDR2 YYDKDF (reference sequence). The CDR3 region is CATSTLAGGLQETQYF. The DNA for the CDR3 is TGTGCCACCAGCACGCTAGCGGGGGGGCTCCAAGAGACCCAGTACTTC.

Only a few counts were recorded for this clonotype. This chain links TRBV5-1 with TRBJ2-3; no definite D call. This CDR3 is 12 amino acids long. V was cut by 1 base and J by 2 bases, with 2 bases left in between. CDR1 and CDR2 from the germline V gene are SGHRS and YFSETQ. Here the CDR3 reads CASSLHTDTQYF. CDR3 nucleotides: TGCGCCAGCAGCTTGCACACAGATACGCAGTATTTT.

This clonotype is categorized as medium-sized (0.01 to 0.1%). The gene calls are TRBV6-5 and TRBJ1-2; 8 positions agree with TRBD1. Trimming took 5 bases from V and 2 from J; bases not matched to a gene: 7. Germline assignment: CDR1 MNHEY and CDR2 SVGAGI. CDR3 size: 15 residues. The CDR3 spells CASSRGQGKNYGYTF. For the CDR3, the DNA is TGTGCCAGCAGTCGCGGACAGGGAAAAAACTATGGCTACACCTTC.

The chain recombines TRBV18 with TRBJ2-3; the D is unclear. Looked up from germline, CDR1 is KGHSH and CDR2 is LQKENI. The CDR3 loop spans 11 amino acids. V was cut by 2 bases and J by 5 bases, with 2 bases left in between. CDR3 protein: CASSPGDTQYF. CDR3 sequence (DNA): TGTGCCAGCTCACCAGGAGATACGCAGTATTTT.

This clonotype was picked up a small number of times. The chain employs TRBV19 and TRBJ1-3; D not certain. Trimming removed 4 bases from V and 3 bases from J, with 4 bases in between. The CDR3 covers 12 residues. Per germline, CDR1 LNHDA and CDR2 SQIVND (reference sequence). The CDR3 spells CASSTRGNTIYF. The DNA for the CDR3 is TGTGCCAGTAGTACCCGTGGAAACACCATATATTTT.

The chain links TRBV5-1 to TRBJ2-1; 12 nucleotides line up with TRBD1. The DNA end favors TRBJ2-7, so the J call may be wrong. The CDR3 spans 16 residues. Germline-derived CDR1 and CDR2 are SGHRS and YFSETQ. CDR3 in amino acids: CASSPRGGQGAREQYF. The CDR3 bases are TGCGCCAGCAGCCCCCGAGGGGGACAGGGGGCGAGGGAGCAGTACTTC.

This clonotype was recorded a few times. The chain carries TRBV5-4 and TRBJ2-2; possible D gene TRBD2, 6 bases. The CDR3 is 15 residues long. In germline, CDR1 is SGHNT, CDR2 YYREEE (reference sequence). V was shortened by 3 bases and J by 1 base, with 10 bases between the two germline ends. The CDR3 here is CASSSGDGNTGELFF. The CDR3 DNA is TGTGCCAGCAGCTCGGGGGACGGGAACACCGGGGAGCTGTTTTTT.

The chain links TRBV6-2 or TRBV6-3 to TRBJ1-5; TRBD1 matches 7 bases. This CDR3 region has 16 residues. Germline CDR1 and CDR2: MNHEY and SVGEGT. With 6 bases clipped from V and 1 base from J, the junction kept 9 bases outside the gene matches. The CDR3 reads CASSPEKTGSNQPQHF. The CDR3 coding sequence is TGTGCCAGCAGCCCTGAGAAGACAGGGAGCAATCAGCCCCAGCATTTT.

The V call is TRBV5-1, the J call TRBJ2-6, with 7 nucleotides matching TRBD2. The CDR3 has 16 residues. CDR1 SGHRS and CDR2 YFSETQ come from the germline V gene. V trimming: 5 bases; J trimming: 0 bases; junction bases outside the gene matches: 5. CDR3 DNA: TGCGCCAGCAGAGAAGCGGGACGCTCTGGGGCCAACGTCCTGACTTTC. Protein sequence: CASREAGRSGANVLTF.

This clonotype was picked up a small number of times. The chain recombines TRBV5-1 with TRBJ2-3; D may match TRBD1 or TRBD2 (5 bases each). The CDR3 runs to 14 residues. Germline lookup yields CDR1 SGHRS and CDR2 YFSETQ. V shed 0 bases and J shed 6 bases, with 11 bases lying between them. The CDR3 DNA follows: TGCGCCAGCAGCTTGGCCCCAGGGACGGATACGCAGTATTTT. This sequence encodes CASSLAPGTDTQYF.